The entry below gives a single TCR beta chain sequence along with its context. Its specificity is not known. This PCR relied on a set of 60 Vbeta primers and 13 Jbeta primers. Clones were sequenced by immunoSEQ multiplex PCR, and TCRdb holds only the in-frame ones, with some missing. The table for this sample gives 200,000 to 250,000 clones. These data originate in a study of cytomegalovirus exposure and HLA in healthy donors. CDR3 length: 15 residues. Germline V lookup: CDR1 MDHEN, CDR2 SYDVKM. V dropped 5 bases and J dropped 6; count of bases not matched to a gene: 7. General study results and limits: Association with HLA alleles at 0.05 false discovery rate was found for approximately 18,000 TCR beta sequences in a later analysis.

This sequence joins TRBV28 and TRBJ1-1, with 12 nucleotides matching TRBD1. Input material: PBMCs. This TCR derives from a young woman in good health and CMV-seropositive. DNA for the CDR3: TGTGCCAGCAGTGGGACAGGGGGCAATTCCCCTGAAGCTTTCTTT. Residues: CASSGTGGNSPEAFF.